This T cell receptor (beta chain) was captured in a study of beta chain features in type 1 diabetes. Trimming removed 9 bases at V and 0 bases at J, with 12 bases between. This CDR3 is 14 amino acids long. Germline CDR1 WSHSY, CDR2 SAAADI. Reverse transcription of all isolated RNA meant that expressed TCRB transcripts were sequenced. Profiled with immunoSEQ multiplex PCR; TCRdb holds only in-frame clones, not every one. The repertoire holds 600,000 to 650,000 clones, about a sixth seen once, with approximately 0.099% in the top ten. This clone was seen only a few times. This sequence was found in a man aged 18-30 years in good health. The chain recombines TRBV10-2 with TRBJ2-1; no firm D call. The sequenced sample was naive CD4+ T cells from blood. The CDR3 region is CASIPEDSYNEQFF. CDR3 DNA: TGCGCCAGTATCCCCGAGGACTCCTACAATGAGCAGTTCTTC.